These 5 T cell receptor beta chains originate from one sample sequenced in a study of shared clonotypes between healthy human individuals (dated by TCRdb to the early 2020s). Libraries were constructed by the immunoSEQ multiplex PCR assay. Sourced from immuneACCESS, this table was stored by TCRdb with only in-frame sequences that have V and J called. A share of the clones is absent; for the studies checked, an unresolved V gene accounts for under half, and the remainder has no known explanation. This sample is represented by approximately 2.5 million clones; approximately 93% of them were singletons. Of the sample, 0.36% falls within the top ten clones. The sample comprised naive CD4+ T cells from PBMCs. The cell subset or site label, as the study defines it: CD45RA+ positively selected. The receptors originated from a man younger than 35 in good health. Some clones in this sample may be carry-over from other donors' samples.

In this sample, this clone turned up once. V and J are TRBV5-4 and TRBJ2-3; possible D gene TRBD1, 5 bases. Germline V gene lookup returns CDR1 SGHNT and CDR2 YYREEE (reference sequence). V was pared by 2 bases and J by 2 bases, with 9 bases between. The CDR3 is 14 amino acids. CDR3 sequence reads: CASSLRQFTDTQYF. CDR3 bases: TGTGCCAGCAGCTTAAGACAGTTCACAGATACGCAGTATTTT.

This chain links TRBV10-1 with TRBJ2-7; D remains ambiguous. This CDR3 spans 16 amino acids. The V gene's germline CDR1 is WNHNN and CDR2 SYGVQD (reference sequence). V dropped 3 bases and J dropped 3 bases, with 18 bases sitting between them. CDR3 sequence reads: CASSDTSLRIVYEQYF. The CDR3 bases are TGCGCCAGCAGTGACACGAGTCTGCGCATAGTCTACGAGCAGTACTTC.

J is TRBJ2-6 and V is TRBV5-6; unclear D gene. Deletions cut 1 base from V and 0 bases from J, with 8 bases between. The CDR3 length is 16 residues. In germline, CDR1 is SGHDT, CDR2 YYEEEE. This CDR3 reads CASSLSRSSGANVLTF. The DNA for the CDR3 is TGTGCCAGCAGCTTGTCACGTAGCTCTGGGGCCAACGTCCTGACTTTC. Full variable domain (missing parts from reference TRBV5-6 and TRBJ2-6): DAGVTQSPTHLIKTRGQQVTLRCSPKSGHDTVSWYQQALGQGPQFIFQYYEEEERQRGNFPDRFSGHQFPNYSSELNVNALLLGDSALYLCASSLSRSSGANVLTFGAGSRLTVL.

About this clone itself: Other DNA sequences of this sample code for an identical CDR3. The chain carries TRBV11-2 and TRBJ2-1; D not certain. This CDR3 region has 12 residues. Trimming shortened V by 5 bases and J by 4 bases, and 6 bases separated the two germline ends. The germline V gene has CDR1 SGHAT and CDR2 FQNNGV. This CDR3 reads CASSLQYNEQFF. In nucleotides, the CDR3 is TGTGCCAGCAGCCTTCAATACAATGAGCAGTTCTTC.

The J gene is TRBJ2-2, the V gene TRBV4-1; no firm D call. This CDR3 region has 16 residues. Germline V CDR1 and CDR2: MGHRA, YSYEKL. Trimming left V 4 bases short and J 8 bases short, with 20 bases between. This CDR3 is CASSPTAMRRAGELFF. In DNA form, the CDR3 reads TGCGCCAGCAGCCCTACCGCCATGAGGAGAGCTGGGGAGCTGTTTTTT.